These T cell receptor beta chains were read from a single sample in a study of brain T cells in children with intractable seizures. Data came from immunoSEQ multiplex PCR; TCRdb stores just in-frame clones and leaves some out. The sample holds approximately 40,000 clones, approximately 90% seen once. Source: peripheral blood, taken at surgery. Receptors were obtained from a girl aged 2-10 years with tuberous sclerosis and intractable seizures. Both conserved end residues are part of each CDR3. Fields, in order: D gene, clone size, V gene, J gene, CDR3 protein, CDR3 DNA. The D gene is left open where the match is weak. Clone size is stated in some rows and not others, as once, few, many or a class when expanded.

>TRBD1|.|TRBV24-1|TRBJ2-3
CATSDSRGLTDTQYF
TGTGCCACCAGTGATTCCAGGGGGCTCACAGATACGCAGTATTTT
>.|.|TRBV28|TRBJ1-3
CASTLGGAGNTIYF
TGTGCCAGCACCCTAGGGGGGGCTGGAAACACCATATATTTT
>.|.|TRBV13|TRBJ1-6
CASSLGEDSPLHF
TGTGCCAGCAGCTTAGGGGAGGATTCACCCCTCCACTTT
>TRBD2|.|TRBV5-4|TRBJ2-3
CASSLEASGYTDTQYF
TGTGCCAGCAGCTTGGAGGCTAGCGGATACACAGATACGCAGTATTTT
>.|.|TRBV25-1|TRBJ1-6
CASSEWTIQNSPLHF
TGTGCCAGCAGTGAGTGGACAATCCAGAATTCACCCCTCCACTTT
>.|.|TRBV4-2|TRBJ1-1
CASSQEGSRNTEAFF
TGTGCCAGCAGCCAAGAGGGGAGTAGGAACACTGAAGCTTTCTTT
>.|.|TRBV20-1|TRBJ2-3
CSAEVTDTQYF
TGCAGTGCTGAGGTTACAGATACGCAGTATTTT
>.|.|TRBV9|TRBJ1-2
CASSDEGRGYTF
TGTGCCAGCAGCGACGAGGGGCGAGGCTACACCTTC
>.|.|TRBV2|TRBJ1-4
CASRPALEKLFF
TGTGCCAGCAGGCCCGCGTTGGAAAAACTGTTTTTT
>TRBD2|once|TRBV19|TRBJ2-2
CASSIAGGNTGELFF
TGTGCCAGTAGCATAGCGGGGGGGAACACCGGGGAGCTGTTTTTT
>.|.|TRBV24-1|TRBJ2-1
CATSDPGLRGGSYNEQFF
TGTGCCACCAGTGATCCGGGACTCCGTGGGGGCTCCTACAATGAGCAGTTCTTC
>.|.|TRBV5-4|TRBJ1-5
CASSGGRGGSQPQHF
TGTGCCAGCAGCGGGGGCAGGGGTGGAAGTCAGCCCCAGCATTTT
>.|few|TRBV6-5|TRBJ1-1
CASSHPGRRNTEAFF
TGTGCCAGCAGTCATCCGGGCAGGAGGAACACTGAAGCTTTCTTT
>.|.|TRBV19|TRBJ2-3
CASREGFTDTQYF
TGTGCCAGTAGGGAGGGGTTCACAGATACGCAGTATTTT
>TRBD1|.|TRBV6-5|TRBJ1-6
CASSYSGTGMHSPLHF
TGTGCCAGCAGTTACTCGGGGACAGGGATGCATTCACCCCTCCACTTT
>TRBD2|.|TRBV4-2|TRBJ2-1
CASSQDQRGGYYNEQFF
TGTGCCAGCAGCCAAGATCAGCGGGGGGGTTACTACAATGAGCAGTTCTTC
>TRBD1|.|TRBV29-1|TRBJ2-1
CSGRGQGNEQFF
TGCAGCGGCAGGGGGCAGGGTAATGAGCAGTTCTTC
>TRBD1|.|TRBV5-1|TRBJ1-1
CASSLAAGTEYEAFF
TGCGCCAGCAGCTTGGCGGCCGGGACAGAGTATGAAGCTTTCTTT
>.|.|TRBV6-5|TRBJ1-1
CASSYGRENTEAFF
TGTGCCAGCAGTTACGGGCGGGAGAACACTGAAGCTTTCTTT
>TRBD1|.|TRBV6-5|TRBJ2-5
CASSRDRVETQYF
TGTGCCAGCAGTAGGGACAGGGTTGAGACCCAGTACTTC
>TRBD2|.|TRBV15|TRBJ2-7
CATSKSPSGDSYEQYF
TGTGCCACCAGCAAATCCCCTAGCGGGGATTCCTACGAGCAGTACTTC
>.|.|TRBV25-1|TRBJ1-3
CASSDRASGNTIYF
TGTGCCAGCAGTGACAGGGCCTCTGGAAACACCATATATTTT
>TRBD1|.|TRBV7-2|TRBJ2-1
CASGQGNEQFF
TGTGCCAGCGGACAGGGCAATGAGCAGTTCTTC
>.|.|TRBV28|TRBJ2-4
CASSQDRPHIQYF
TGTGCCAGCAGTCAAGACAGGCCCCACATTCAGTACTTC
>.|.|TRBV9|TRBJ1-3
CASSLGPGRSGNTIYF
TGTGCCAGCAGCTTAGGCCCAGGGCGCTCTGGAAACACCATATATTTT
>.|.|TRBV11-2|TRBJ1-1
CASSVVPLGTEAFF
TGTGCCAGCAGCGTGGTACCCTTGGGCACTGAAGCTTTCTTT
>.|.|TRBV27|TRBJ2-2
CASTNRDPTGELFF
TGTGCCAGTACAAACAGGGATCCCACCGGGGAGCTGTTTTTT
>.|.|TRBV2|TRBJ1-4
CASRGDGYNEKLFF
TGTGCCAGCAGGGGGGACGGCTATAATGAAAAACTGTTTTTT
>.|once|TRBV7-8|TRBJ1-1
CASSLGVRTEAFF
TGTGCCAGCAGCTTAGGGGTGAGGACTGAAGCTTTCTTT
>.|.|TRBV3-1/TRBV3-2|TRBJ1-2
CASSQDGRGGYTF
TGTGCCAGCAGCCAAGACGGCCGCGGGGGCTACACCTTC
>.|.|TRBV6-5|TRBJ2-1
CASSYRGQSSYNEQFF
TGTGCCAGCAGTTACCGAGGTCAAAGCTCCTACAATGAGCAGTTCTTC
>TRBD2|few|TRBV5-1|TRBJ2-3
CASSLETGGPADTQYF
TGCGCCAGCAGCTTGGAAACGGGGGGGCCGGCAGATACGCAGTATTTT
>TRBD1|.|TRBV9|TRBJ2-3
CASSATGVDTQYF
TGTGCCAGCAGCGCGACAGGGGTAGATACGCAGTATTTT